These 14 T cell receptor beta chains came from one sample sequenced in a study of shared clonotypes between healthy human individuals. The repertoire was sequenced with immunoSEQ multiplex PCR; TCRdb's copy has only in-frame clones and lacks some. This table has millions of clones, less than 95% appearing once. Positive CCR7 selection of CD45RO-negative cells yielded the naive CD8 cells, and terminally differentiated effector memory CD45RA+ cells were excluded. What was sequenced was naive CD8+ T cells sorted from blood. The source is a man aged 18 to 30 in good health.

The sample holds one count of this clone. The chain joins TRBV11-2 to TRBJ2-3, with 9 bases identical to TRBD1. CDR1 is SGHAT, CDR2 FQNNGV, per germline. The trim removed 10 bases at V and 7 bases at J, leaving 12 bases unmatched. CDR3 length: 14 amino acids. CDR3: CAINSGTGWNTQYF. CDR3 DNA: TGTGCCATCAACTCCGGGACAGGGTGGAATACGCAGTATTTT.

Only one count was recorded for this clone. The chain recombines TRBV5-4 with TRBJ2-3; D unresolved. The germline V gene has CDR1 SGHNT and CDR2 YYREEE (reference sequence). V lost 0 bases to trimming and J lost 0 bases, with 11 bases between them. The CDR3 consists of 16 residues. Written as DNA, the CDR3 is TGTGCCAGCAGCTTGGCCGTGGGAAGCAGCACAGATACGCAGTATTTT. This encodes CASSLAVGSSTDTQYF.

The V gene is TRBV13, the J gene TRBJ2-5; 11 bases agree with TRBD2. Trimming at V came to 1 base and at J to 5 bases, leaving 3 bases not matched to a gene. Germline values: CDR1 PRHDT, CDR2 FYEKMQ (reference sequence). This CDR3 contains 15 residues. The CDR3: CASSLATSGSETQYF. CDR3 in DNA: TGTGCCAGCAGCTTAGCAACTAGCGGGAGTGAGACCCAGTACTTC.

The chain links TRBV5-1 to TRBJ2-7; unclear D gene. The CDR3 spans 13 residues. Trimming took 0 bases from V and 4 from J, leaving 8 bases between them. Per germline, CDR1 SGHRS and CDR2 YFSETQ. This CDR3 is CASSLGAFYEQYF. CDR3 nucleotide sequence: TGCGCCAGCAGCTTGGGTGCCTTTTACGAGCAGTACTTC.

The chain is built from TRBV10-1 and TRBJ2-2, with 9 bases matching TRBD1. Germline CDR1 WNHNN, CDR2 SYGVQD (reference sequence). The CDR3 loop spans 17 amino acids. Trimming cost V 0 bases and J 6 bases; bases outside gene matches: 8. CDR3 in DNA: TGCGCCAGCAGTGAGTCAGTCGGACAGGGGTTATCCGGGGAGCTGTTTTTT. It codes for CASSESVGQGLSGELFF.

This chain connects TRBV25-1 to TRBJ1-1; D ambiguous. CDR1 and CDR2 (germline): MGHDK, SYGVNS. V gave up 4 bases and J gave up 2 bases, with 11 bases separating them. The CDR3 consists of 14 residues. This chain's CDR3 is CASSGYRGNTEAFF. CDR3 sequence (DNA): TGTGCCAGCAGTGGTTATCGTGGAAACACTGAAGCTTTCTTT. Filled out from reference TRBV25-1 and TRBJ1-1, the complete variable domain reads EADIYQTPRYLVIGTGKKITLECSQTMGHDKMYWYQQDPGMELHLIHYSYGVNSTEKGDLSSESTVSRIRTEHFPLTLESARPSHTSQYLCASSGYRGNTEAFFGQGTRLTVV.

This clone was seen just once. The V gene is TRBV5-1, the J gene TRBJ1-3; D is ambiguous. The CDR3 runs to 13 residues. From germline, CDR1 is SGHRS and CDR2 YFSETQ. Deletions cut 1 base from V and 8 bases from J, with 10 bases between. DNA for the CDR3: TGCGCCAGCAGCTTGTCCCCGGGGTACACCATATATTTT. Residues: CASSLSPGYTIYF.

V gene TRBV5-1 combines with J gene TRBJ1-2, with TRBD1 matching over 10 bases. The CDR3 has 13 amino acids. CDR1 is SGHRS and CDR2 is YFSETQ in the germline V gene. V lost 4 bases and J lost 7; bases outside the gene matches: 4. CDR3 loop: CASSPTGGSGYTF. The CDR3 DNA sequence: TGCGCCAGCAGCCCGACAGGGGGCAGTGGCTACACCTTC.

The chain employs TRBV7-6 and TRBJ2-3, with D unclear. The CDR3 extends over 12 amino acids. Germline values: CDR1 SGHVS, CDR2 FNYEAQ. V shed 1 base and J shed 5 bases, with 4 bases lying between them. CDR3 sequence: CASSLEQDTQYF. The CDR3 DNA follows: TGTGCCAGCAGCTTAGAGCAAGATACGCAGTATTTT.

Only one count was recorded for this clone. This specimen includes other DNA sequences encoding the same CDR3. The V gene is TRBV9, the J gene TRBJ2-7; D ambiguous. With 2 bases removed from V and 4 bases from J, the gap between germline ends came to 7 bases. Germline lookup yields CDR1 SGDLS and CDR2 YYNGEE. The CDR3 runs 12 residues. The CDR3 sequence: CASSVSDYEQYF. The CDR3 DNA follows: TGTGCCAGCAGCGTCTCGGATTACGAGCAGTACTTC.

With respect to this clone: This is likely an artifact of a read error, given a far larger clone one base away. The sample carries other DNA sequences with the same CDR3. The rearrangement links TRBV2 to TRBJ1-2; D might be TRBD1 (6 bases). V was pared by 6 bases and J by 2 bases, with 10 bases between. The CDR3 extends over 13 amino acids. Per the germline V gene, CDR1 is SNHLY and CDR2 is FYNNEI. The CDR3 reads CASRDRPNYGYTF. CDR3 in DNA: TGTGCCAGCAGGGACAGACCCAACTATGGCTACACCTTC.

The rearrangement joins TRBV2 to TRBJ1-1; 7 bases match TRBD1. Germline CDR1 is SNHLY and CDR2 is FYNNEI. V lost 7 bases and J lost 4; bases outside the gene matches: 18. CDR3 size: 17 residues. The CDR3 spells CASIWSWEGASVTEAFF. The CDR3 DNA is TGTGCCAGCATTTGGTCTTGGGAGGGGGCGAGTGTCACTGAAGCTTTCTTT.

This chain joins TRBV2 and TRBJ2-7, with 10 bases that match TRBD1. Germline V gives CDR1 SNHLY, CDR2 FYNNEI. The CDR3 contains 13 residues. The CDR3 DNA sequence: TGTGACTACCCGGGACAGGGGCGCGACGAGCAGTACTTC. Protein: CDYPGQGRDEQYF.

On this clone itself: The same CDR3 arises from other DNA sequences in this sample as well. CDR3: CASSSGTSGSYEQYF. In DNA form, the CDR3 reads TGTGCCAGCAGCTCCGGGACTAGCGGTTCATACGAGCAGTACTTC. The chain combines TRBV7-6 with TRBJ2-7; 11 nucleotides align to TRBD2. Germline loops: CDR1 SGHVS, CDR2 FNYEAQ. V lost 4 bases to trimming and J lost 4 bases; unmatched junction nucleotides: 6. CDR3 size: 15 residues.